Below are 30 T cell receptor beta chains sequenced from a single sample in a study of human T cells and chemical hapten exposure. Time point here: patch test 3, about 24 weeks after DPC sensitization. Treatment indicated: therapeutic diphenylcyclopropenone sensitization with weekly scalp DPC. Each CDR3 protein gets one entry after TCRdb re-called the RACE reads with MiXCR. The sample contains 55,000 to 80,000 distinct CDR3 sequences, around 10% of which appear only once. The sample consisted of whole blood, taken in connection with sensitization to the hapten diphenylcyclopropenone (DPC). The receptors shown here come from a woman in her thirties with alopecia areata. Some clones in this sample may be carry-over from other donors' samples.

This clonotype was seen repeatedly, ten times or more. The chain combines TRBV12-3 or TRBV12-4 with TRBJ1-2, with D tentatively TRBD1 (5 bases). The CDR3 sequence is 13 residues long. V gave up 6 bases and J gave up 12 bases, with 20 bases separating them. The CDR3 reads CASSHRQGSRDTF. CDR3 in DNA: TGTGCCAGCAGCCATAGACAAGGTTCCAGGGACACCTTC.

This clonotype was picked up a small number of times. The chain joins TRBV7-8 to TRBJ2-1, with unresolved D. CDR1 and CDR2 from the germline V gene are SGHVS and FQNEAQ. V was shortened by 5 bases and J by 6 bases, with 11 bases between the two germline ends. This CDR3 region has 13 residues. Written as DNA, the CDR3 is TGTGCCAGCAGCCCAGCCTCCGGCAATGAGCAGTTCTTC. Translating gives CASSPASGNEQFF.

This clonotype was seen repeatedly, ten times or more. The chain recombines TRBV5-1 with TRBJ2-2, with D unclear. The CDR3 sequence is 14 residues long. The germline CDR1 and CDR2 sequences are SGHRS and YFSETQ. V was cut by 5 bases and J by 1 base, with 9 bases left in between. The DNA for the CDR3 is TGCGCCAGCAGACTGTCGGTGAACACCGGGGAGCTGTTTTTT. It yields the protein CASRLSVNTGELFF.

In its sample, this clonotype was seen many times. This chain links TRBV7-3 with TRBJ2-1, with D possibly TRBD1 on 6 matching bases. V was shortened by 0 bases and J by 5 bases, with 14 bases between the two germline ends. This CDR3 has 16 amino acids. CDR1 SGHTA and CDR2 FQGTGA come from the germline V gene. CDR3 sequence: CASSLTQGQGHNEQFF. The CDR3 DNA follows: TGTGCCAGCAGCTTAACACAGGGACAAGGTCACAATGAGCAGTTCTTC.

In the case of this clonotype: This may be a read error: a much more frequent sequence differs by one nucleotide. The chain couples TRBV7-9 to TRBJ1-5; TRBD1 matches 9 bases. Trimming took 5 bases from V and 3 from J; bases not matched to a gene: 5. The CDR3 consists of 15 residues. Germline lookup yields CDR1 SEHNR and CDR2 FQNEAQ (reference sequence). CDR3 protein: CASSATGGDNQPQHF. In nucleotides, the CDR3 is TGTGCCAGCAGCGCGACAGGGGGTGACAATCAGCCCCAGCATTTT.

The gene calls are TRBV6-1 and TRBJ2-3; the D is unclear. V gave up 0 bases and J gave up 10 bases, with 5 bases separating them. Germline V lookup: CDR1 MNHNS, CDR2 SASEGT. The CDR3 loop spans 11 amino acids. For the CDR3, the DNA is TGTGCCAGCAGTGAAGCAGCATCGCAGTATTTT. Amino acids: CASSEAASQYF.

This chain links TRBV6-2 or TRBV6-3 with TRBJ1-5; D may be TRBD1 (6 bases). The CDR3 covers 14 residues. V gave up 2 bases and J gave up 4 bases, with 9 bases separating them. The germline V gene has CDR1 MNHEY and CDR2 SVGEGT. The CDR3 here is CASSYAGQNQPQHF. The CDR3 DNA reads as TGTGCCAGCAGTTACGCCGGACAGAATCAGCCCCAGCATTTT.

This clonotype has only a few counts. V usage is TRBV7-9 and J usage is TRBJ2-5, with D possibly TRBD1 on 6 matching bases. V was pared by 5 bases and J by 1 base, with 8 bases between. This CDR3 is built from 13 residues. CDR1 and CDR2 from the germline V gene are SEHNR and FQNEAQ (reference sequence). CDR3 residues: CASSRDIQETQYF. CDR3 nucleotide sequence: TGTGCCAGCAGCCGGGACATCCAAGAGACCCAGTACTTC.

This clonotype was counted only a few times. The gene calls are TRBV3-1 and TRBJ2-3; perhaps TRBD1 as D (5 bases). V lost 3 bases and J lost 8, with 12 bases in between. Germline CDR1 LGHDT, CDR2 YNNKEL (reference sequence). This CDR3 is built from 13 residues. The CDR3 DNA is TGTGCCAGCAGCCAGGACATTTTACCTACGCAGTATTTT. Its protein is CASSQDILPTQYF.

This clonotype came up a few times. CDR3 amino acids: CSADRRDGDSPLHF. CDR3 nucleotides: TGCAGTGCTGATCGCCGGGACGGAGATTCACCCCTCCACTTT. V usage is TRBV20-1 and J usage is TRBJ1-6; tentatively, D is TRBD1 (5 bases). Germline V lookup: CDR1 DFQATT, CDR2 SNEGSKA (reference sequence). The CDR3 covers 14 residues. V was trimmed by 5 bases and J by 8 bases, leaving 16 bases between them.

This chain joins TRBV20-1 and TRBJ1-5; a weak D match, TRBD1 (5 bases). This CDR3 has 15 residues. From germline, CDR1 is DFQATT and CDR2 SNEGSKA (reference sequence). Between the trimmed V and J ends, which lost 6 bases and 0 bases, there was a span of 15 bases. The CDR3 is CSARRPGNSNQPQHF. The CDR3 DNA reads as TGCAGTGCGAGAAGGCCAGGGAATAGCAATCAGCCCCAGCATTTT.

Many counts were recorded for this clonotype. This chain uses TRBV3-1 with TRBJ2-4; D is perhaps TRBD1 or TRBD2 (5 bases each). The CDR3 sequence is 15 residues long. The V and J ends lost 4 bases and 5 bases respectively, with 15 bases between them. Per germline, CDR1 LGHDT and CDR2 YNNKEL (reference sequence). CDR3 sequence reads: CASSPSAGSQNIQYF. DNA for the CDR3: TGTGCCAGCAGCCCATCCGCAGGGAGCCAAAACATTCAGTACTTC.

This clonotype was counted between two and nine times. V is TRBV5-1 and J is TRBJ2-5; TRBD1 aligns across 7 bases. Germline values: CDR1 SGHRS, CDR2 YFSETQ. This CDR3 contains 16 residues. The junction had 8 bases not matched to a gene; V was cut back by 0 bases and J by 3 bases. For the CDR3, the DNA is TGCGCCAGCAGCTTGGGGTCCGGGACAGCAAAAGAGACCCAGTACTTC. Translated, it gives CASSLGSGTAKETQYF.

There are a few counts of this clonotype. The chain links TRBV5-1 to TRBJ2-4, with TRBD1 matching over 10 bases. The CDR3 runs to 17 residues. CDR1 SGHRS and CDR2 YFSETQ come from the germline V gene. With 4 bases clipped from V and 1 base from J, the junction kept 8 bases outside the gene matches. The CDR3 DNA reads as TGCGCCAGCAGCCCCTACCGACAGGGGGCGGCCAAAAACATTCAGTACTTC. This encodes CASSPYRQGAAKNIQYF.

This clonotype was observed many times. CDR3 residues: CASSERPDMGEKLFF. For the CDR3, the DNA is TGTGCCAGCAGCGAAAGACCCGACATGGGAGAAAAACTGTTTTTT. This chain joins TRBV7-6 and TRBJ1-4; D unclear. V lost 5 bases, J lost 8 bases, and 18 bases lay in between. The CDR3 runs 15 residues. Germline CDR1 SGHVS, CDR2 FNYEAQ. The full variable domain, with the rest looked up from reference TRBV7-6 and TRBJ1-4, is GAGVSQSPRYKVTKRGQDVALRCDPISGHVSLYWYRQALGQGPEFLTYFNYEAQQDKSGLPNDRFSAERPEGSISTLTIQRTEQRDSAMYRCASSERPDMGEKLFFGSGTQLSVL.

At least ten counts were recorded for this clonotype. The CDR3 DNA is TGTGCCAGCAGCTTAGTACTAGCGGGGAGTGGCGGGGAGCTGTTTTTT. Translation: CASSLVLAGSGGELFF. The V gene is TRBV7-6, the J gene TRBJ2-2, with 10 bases aligning to TRBD2. There are 16 residues in the CDR3. With V trimmed by 1 base and J by 7 bases, 6 bases remained unmatched. Germline V lookup: CDR1 SGHVS, CDR2 FNYEAQ.

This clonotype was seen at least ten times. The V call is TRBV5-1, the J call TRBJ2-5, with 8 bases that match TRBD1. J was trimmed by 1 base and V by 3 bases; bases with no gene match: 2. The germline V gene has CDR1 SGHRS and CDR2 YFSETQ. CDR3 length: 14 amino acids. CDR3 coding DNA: TGCGCCAGCAGCTGGGGACAGGTCCAAGAGACCCAGTACTTC. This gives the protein CASSWGQVQETQYF.

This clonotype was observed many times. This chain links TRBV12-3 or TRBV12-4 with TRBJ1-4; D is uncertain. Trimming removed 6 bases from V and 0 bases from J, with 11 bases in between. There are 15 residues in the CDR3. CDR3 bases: TGTGCCAGCAGCCGGGCTGGGACAACTAATGAAAAACTGTTTTTT. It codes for CASSRAGTTNEKLFF.

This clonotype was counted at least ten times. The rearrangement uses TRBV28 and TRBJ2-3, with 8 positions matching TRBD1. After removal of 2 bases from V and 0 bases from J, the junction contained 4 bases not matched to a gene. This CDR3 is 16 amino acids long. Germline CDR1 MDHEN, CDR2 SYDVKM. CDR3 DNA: TGTGCCAGCAGTTTAACCACAGGGGGAAGCACAGATACGCAGTATTTT. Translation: CASSLTTGGSTDTQYF.

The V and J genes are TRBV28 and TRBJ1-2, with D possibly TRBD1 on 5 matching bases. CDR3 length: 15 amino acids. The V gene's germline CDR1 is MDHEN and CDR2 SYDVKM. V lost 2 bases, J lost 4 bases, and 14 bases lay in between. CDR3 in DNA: TGTGCCAGCAGTTTAGTAGGGGCCGGGTCCTATGGCTACACCTTC. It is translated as CASSLVGAGSYGYTF.

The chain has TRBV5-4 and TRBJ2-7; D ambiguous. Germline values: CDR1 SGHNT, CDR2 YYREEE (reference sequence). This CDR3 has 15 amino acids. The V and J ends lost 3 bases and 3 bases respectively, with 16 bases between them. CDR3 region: CASSYSRKTDYEQYF. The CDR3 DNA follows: TGTGCCAGCAGCTACTCGAGGAAAACAGACTACGAGCAGTACTTC.

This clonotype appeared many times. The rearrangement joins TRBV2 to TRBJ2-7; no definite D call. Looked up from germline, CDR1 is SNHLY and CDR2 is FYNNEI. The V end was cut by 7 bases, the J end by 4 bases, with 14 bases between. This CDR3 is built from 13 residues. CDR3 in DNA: TGTGCCAGCAAATGGACCCTGCAGTACGAGCAGTACTTC. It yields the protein CASKWTLQYEQYF.

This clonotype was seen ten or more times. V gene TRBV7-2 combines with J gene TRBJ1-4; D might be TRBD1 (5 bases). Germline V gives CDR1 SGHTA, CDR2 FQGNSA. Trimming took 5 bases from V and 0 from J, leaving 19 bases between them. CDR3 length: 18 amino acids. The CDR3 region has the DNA TGTGCCAGCAGCCCCCTCAGGGTCGGGCGGGCAACTAATGAAAAACTGTTTTTT. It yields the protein CASSPLRVGRATNEKLFF.

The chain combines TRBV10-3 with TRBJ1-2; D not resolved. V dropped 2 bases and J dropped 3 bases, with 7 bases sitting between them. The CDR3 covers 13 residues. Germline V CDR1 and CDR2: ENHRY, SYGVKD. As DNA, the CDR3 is TGTGCCATCAGTGAGCCCGGGGACTATGGCTACACCTTC. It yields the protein CAISEPGDYGYTF.

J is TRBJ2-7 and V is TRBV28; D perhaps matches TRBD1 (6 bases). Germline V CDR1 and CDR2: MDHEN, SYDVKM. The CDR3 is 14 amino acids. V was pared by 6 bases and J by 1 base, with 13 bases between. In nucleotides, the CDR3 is TGTGCCAGCAGGGACGGACAGCTGTCCTACGAGCAGTACTTC. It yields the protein CASRDGQLSYEQYF. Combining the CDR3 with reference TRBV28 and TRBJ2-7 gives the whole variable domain DVKVTQSSRYLVKRTGEKVFLECVQDMDHENMFWYRQDPGLGLRLIYFSYDVKMKEKGDIPEGYSVSREKKERFSLILESASTNQTSMYLCASRDGQLSYEQYFGPGTRLTVT.

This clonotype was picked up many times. CDR3 sequence reads: CATSGGNEQFF. DNA for the CDR3: TGTGCCACCAGTGGGGGGAATGAGCAGTTCTTC. J is TRBJ2-1 and V is TRBV24-1, with D perhaps given as TRBD1 or TRBD2 (5 bases each). The V and J ends lost 5 bases and 7 bases respectively, with 5 bases between them. The germline gives CDR1 KGHDR, CDR2 SFDVKD. The CDR3 is 11 amino acids.

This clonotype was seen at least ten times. The CDR3 sequence: CASSFVAGGPGDTQYF. As DNA, the CDR3 is TGTGCCAGCAGCTTCGTAGCGGGAGGGCCTGGAGATACGCAGTATTTT. This rearrangement joins TRBV7-9 to TRBJ2-3; 11 bases fit TRBD2. The V gene end was trimmed by 3 bases and the J gene end by 5 bases; junction bases not matched to a gene: 7. The CDR3 contains 16 residues. Germline CDR1 SEHNR, CDR2 FQNEAQ (reference sequence).

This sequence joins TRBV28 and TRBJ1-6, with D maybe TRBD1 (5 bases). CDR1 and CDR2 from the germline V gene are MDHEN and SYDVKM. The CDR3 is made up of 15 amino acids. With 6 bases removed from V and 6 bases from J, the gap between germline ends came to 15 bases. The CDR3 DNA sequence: TGTGCCAGCAGCCCCGGAGGGGTTCGTAATTCACCCCTCCACTTT. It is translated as CASSPGGVRNSPLHF.

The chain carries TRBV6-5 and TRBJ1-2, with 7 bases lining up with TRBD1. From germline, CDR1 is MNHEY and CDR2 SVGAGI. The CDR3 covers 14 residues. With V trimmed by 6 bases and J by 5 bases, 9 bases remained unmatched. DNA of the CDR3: TGTGCCAGCAGAGCATCTGGGACAGCTTATGGCTACACCTTC. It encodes CASRASGTAYGYTF.

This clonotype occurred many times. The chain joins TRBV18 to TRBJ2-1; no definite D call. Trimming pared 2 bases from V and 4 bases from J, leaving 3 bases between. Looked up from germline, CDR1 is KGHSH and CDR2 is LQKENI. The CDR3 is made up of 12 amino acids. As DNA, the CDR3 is TGTGCCAGCTCACCAGCTTACAATGAGCAGTTCTTC. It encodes CASSPAYNEQFF. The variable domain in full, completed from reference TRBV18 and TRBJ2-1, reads NAGVMQNPRHLVRRRGQEARLRCSPMKGHSHVYWYRQLPEEGLKFMVYLQKENIIDESGMPKERFSAEFPKEGPSILRIQQVVRGDSAAYFCASSPAYNEQFFGPGTRLTVL.